Included here is one T cell receptor (beta chain) sequence, with context. As processed by the authors: Estimation of nucleated cell counts relied on the amplification of reference gene primers. The repertoire was sequenced with immunoSEQ multiplex PCR; TCRdb's copy has only in-frame clones and lacks some. That table supplies the V and J calls and clone size; D and trimming were determined from the DNA. The sample shows 95,000 to 150,000 clones, roughly 83% of them seen only once. The data are from a study of blood T cell repertoires in COVID-19. Study in general: Specimens from acute and convalescent COVID-19 originated in the United States, Italy and Spain. From T cells, B-cell-depleted T cells, or PBMCs came the material, which was cDNA or gDNA.

CDR3 size: 14 residues. Trimming took 2 bases from V and 2 from J, leaving 9 bases between them. CDR1 is SNHLY and CDR2 is FYNNEI in the germline V gene. The material sequenced was peripheral blood. The chain combines TRBV2 with TRBJ2-5; D not certain. This sequence originates from a woman at least 80 years old with acute or convalescent COVID-19. This CDR3 reads CASSELVRQETQYF. CDR3 sequence (DNA): TGTGCCAGCAGTGAACTAGTGAGGCAAGAGACCCAGTACTTC. Full variable domain (rest looked up from reference TRBV2 and TRBJ2-5): EPEVTQTPSHQVTQMGQEVILRCVPISNHLYFYWYRQILGQKVEFLVSFYNNEISEKSEIFDDQFSVERPDGSNFTLKIRSTKLEDSAMYFCASSELVRQETQYFGPGTRLLVL.